This T cell receptor beta chain was recovered during a study of blood T cells in healthy people across ages. This CDR3 has 16 residues. Per germline, CDR1 MDHEN and CDR2 SYDVKM. V lost 5 bases to trimming and J lost 5 bases; unmatched junction nucleotides: 6. General study results and limits: Across samples, TCR beta diversity tracked strongly with naive T cell percentage.

The second PCR ran roughly 6 to 11 cycles with a sample-barcoded 5' primer and J-beta primers. In TCRdb, the 5' RACE reads were re-called with MiXCR into one record per CDR3 protein. The table includes approximately 810,000 distinct CDR3 sequences, under 35% detected once. As concerns this clonotype: Its antigen is not known.

The sequenced sample was blood. This sequence was found in a woman older than 75 in good health. The genes are TRBV28 and TRBJ2-5; TRBD2 matches 15 bases. The CDR3 coding sequence is TGTGCCAGCAGTGGGACTAGCGGGGGGACCCTGGAGACCCAGTACTTC. This gives the protein CASSGTSGGTLETQYF.